This TCR beta chain comes out of a study of radiotherapy plus CTLA-4 blockade in lung cancer. Profiled with immunoSEQ multiplex PCR; TCRdb holds only in-frame clones, not every one. The sample consists of around 85,000 clones, approximately 83% of them appearing once. In this sample, this clone turned up once. Its antigen is as yet unknown. General study points: Clones of tumor-derived TCRs expanded in blood after radiotherapy plus ipilimumab.

The CDR3 runs to 16 residues. V dropped 1 base and J dropped 5; count of bases not matched to a gene: 4. In germline, CDR1 is SNHLY, CDR2 FYNNEI. The input for sequencing was peripheral blood, taken from a patient treated with radiotherapy plus ipilimumab. This sequence originates from a human donor with non-small cell lung cancer who had a partial response to radiotherapy plus ipilimumab. V is TRBV2 and J is TRBJ2-7, with 14 nucleotides matching TRBD2. This CDR3 is CASSEVRGLAGDEQYF. For the CDR3, the DNA is TGTGCCAGCAGTGAAGTCCGGGGACTAGCGGGGGACGAGCAGTACTTC. The full variable domain, with the rest looked up from reference TRBV2 and TRBJ2-7, is EPEVTQTPSHQVTQMGQEVILRCVPISNHLYFYWYRQILGQKVEFLVSFYNNEISEKSEIFDDQFSVERPDGSNFTLKIRSTKLEDSAMYFCASSEVRGLAGDEQYFGPGTRLTVT.